The 30 T cell receptor beta chains in this list originate from one sample, sequenced in a study of cytomegalovirus exposure and HLA in healthy donors. Both 60 Vbeta primers and 13 Jbeta primers went into the PCR. Sequenced by immunoSEQ multiplex PCR; TCRdb stores in-frame clones only, minus some. The table lists 100,000 or so clones, roughly 15% of them singletons, with about 0.8% in the top ten. What was sequenced was PBMCs. The receptors stem from a female donor in good health and CMV-seronegative.

The CDR3 bases are TGTGCCATCAGTGAGATAGGAGGTTATACGCAGTATTTT. Translated, it gives CAISEIGGYTQYF. This chain links TRBV10-3 with TRBJ2-3; maybe TRBD2 (5 bases). The CDR3 extends over 13 amino acids. Germline V gene lookup returns CDR1 ENHRY and CDR2 SYGVKD. Trimming stripped 2 bases from V and 7 bases from J, with 10 bases between.

In its sample, this clone was seen a few times. The V call is TRBV25-1, the J call TRBJ1-4; unclear D gene. V was trimmed by 4 bases and J by 11 bases, leaving 8 bases between them. CDR3 size: 11 residues. The V gene's germline CDR1 is MGHDK and CDR2 SYGVNS. CDR3 loop: CASSVSGKLFF. The CDR3 DNA follows: TGTGCCAGCAGTGTTTCCGGGAAACTGTTTTTT.

The chain employs TRBV7-6 and TRBJ1-2; the match to TRBD1 covers 10 bases. CDR3 length: 15 residues. Trimming removed 5 bases from V and 4 bases from J; junction bases left unmatched: 7. CDR1 and CDR2 from the germline V gene are SGHVS and FNYEAQ. This chain's CDR3 is CASSPDRGHGYGYTF. The CDR3 nucleotides are TGTGCCAGCAGCCCTGACAGGGGGCACGGCTATGGCTACACCTTC.

This clone was observed a handful of times. The chain has TRBV5-1 and TRBJ2-7; TRBD1 might be the D (5 bases). CDR3 size: 14 residues. The ends were cut back, 2 bases at V and 2 bases at J, with 11 bases in the middle. In germline, CDR1 is SGHRS, CDR2 YFSETQ. CDR3 sequence: CASSFEGATYEQYF. The CDR3 coding sequence is TGCGCCAGCAGCTTCGAAGGGGCGACCTACGAGCAGTACTTC.

This clone was seen a handful of times. J is TRBJ2-2 and V is TRBV6-4; no definite D call. Deletions cut 0 bases from V and 0 bases from J, with 8 bases between. The CDR3 is made up of 16 amino acids. In germline, CDR1 is MRHNA, CDR2 SNTAGT. CDR3 residues: CASSDSPRSNTGELFF. The CDR3 coding sequence is TGTGCCAGCAGTGACTCTCCTAGATCGAACACCGGGGAGCTGTTTTTT.

This clone was found a few times. The chain has TRBV28 and TRBJ2-2; 7 positions agree with TRBD1. The J segment lost 0 bases and the V segment lost 3 bases, leaving 7 bases of the junction unmatched. Per the germline V gene, CDR1 is MDHEN and CDR2 is SYDVKM. The CDR3 is made up of 17 amino acids. In DNA form, the CDR3 reads TGTGCCAGCAGTTTTTTACAGGGGATTCCGAACACCGGGGAGCTGTTTTTT. This sequence encodes CASSFLQGIPNTGELFF.

The chain is built from TRBV7-2 and TRBJ1-5; 7 bases are shared with TRBD1. The J segment lost 3 bases and the V segment lost 4 bases, leaving 6 bases of the junction unmatched. Germline CDR1 reads SGHTA; CDR2 reads FQGNSA. CDR3 length equals 15 residues. The CDR3 sequence is CASSSRTGVNQPQHF. DNA of the CDR3: TGTGCCAGCAGCTCCCGAACAGGGGTCAATCAGCCCCAGCATTTT.

The table lists this clone with a few counts. The CDR3 reads CASSQDHLRNTEAFF. CDR3 in DNA: TGCGCCAGCAGCCAAGATCACCTTAGGAACACTGAAGCTTTCTTT. The chain carries TRBV4-3 and TRBJ1-1; unclear D gene. The CDR3 covers 15 residues. Germline-derived CDR1 and CDR2 are LGHNA and YSLEER. The ends were cut back, 0 bases at V and 1 base at J, with 9 bases in the middle.

This chain uses TRBV18 with TRBJ2-3; no reliable D call. The ends were cut back, 3 bases at V and 6 bases at J, with 7 bases in the middle. This CDR3 has 12 residues. In germline, CDR1 is KGHSH, CDR2 LQKENI. DNA of the CDR3: TGTGCCAGCTCACCCTCGGTGGATACGCAGTATTTT. Amino acid sequence: CASSPSVDTQYF. The full variable domain, rest sourced from reference TRBV18 and TRBJ2-3, is NAGVMQNPRHLVRRRGQEARLRCSPMKGHSHVYWYRQLPEEGLKFMVYLQKENIIDESGMPKERFSAEFPKEGPSILRIQQVVRGDSAAYFCASSPSVDTQYFGPGTRLTVL.

The rearrangement joins TRBV9 to TRBJ2-2; TRBD2 agrees at 14 bases. CDR1 is SGDLS, CDR2 YYNGEE, per germline. The CDR3 has 17 residues. Trimming cost V 0 bases and J 7 bases; bases outside gene matches: 5. The CDR3, as DNA: TGTGCCAGCAGCGTAGAGGGACTAGCGGGAGAGGACGGGGAGCTGTTTTTT. It is translated as CASSVEGLAGEDGELFF.

This chain connects TRBV5-8 to TRBJ1-2; tentative D call: TRBD1 (5 bases). CDR3 length equals 19 residues. Germline lookup yields CDR1 SGHTS and CDR2 YDEGEE. Trimming stripped 3 bases from V and 3 bases from J, with 27 bases between. CDR3 DNA sequence: TGTGCCAGCAGCTCCCGTGGGGGGTCCCTTGAATTTTGGGACTATGGCTACACCTTC. Translating it yields CASSSRGGSLEFWDYGYTF.

This clone was seen a handful of times. J is TRBJ2-7 and V is TRBV19; 7 nucleotides align to TRBD2. The CDR3 contains 15 residues. The ends lost 2 bases at V and 5 bases at J; junction bases unmatched: 9. Germline V gives CDR1 LNHDA, CDR2 SQIVND (reference sequence). The CDR3 here is CASSIISSGINEQYF. The CDR3 DNA reads TGTGCCAGTAGTATAATTTCCAGCGGGATTAACGAGCAGTACTTC. Combining the CDR3 with reference TRBV19 and TRBJ2-7 gives the whole variable domain DGGITQSPKYLFRKEGQNVTLSCEQNLNHDAMYWYRQDPGQGLRLIYYSQIVNDFQKGDIAEGYSVSREKKESFPLTVTSAQKNPTAFYLCASSIISSGINEQYFGPGTRLTVT.

In the case of this clone: Because the CDR3 is missing its conserved closing phenylalanine or tryptophan, this is likely a read error. It is unclear where the CDR3 begins or ends on the DNA, so no DNA is shown, and the CDR3 is as TCRdb lists it. V is TRBV5-6 and J is TRBJ1-3; whether TRBD1, the table's D call, matches the DNA was not checked. Germline V gene data show CDR1 as SGHDT and CDR2 as YYEEEE. The CDR3 is 11 residues long, counting both termini. The CDR3 sequence: CASSKDRRSLL.

This chain connects TRBV14 to TRBJ2-3; 10 nucleotides agree with TRBD2. Germline lookup yields CDR1 SGHDN and CDR2 FVKESK. This CDR3 has 14 residues. The J segment lost 3 bases and the V segment lost 5 bases, leaving 2 bases of the junction unmatched. Written as DNA, the CDR3 is TGTGCCAGCAGCTGGACTAGCGGAACAGATACGCAGTATTTT. Protein product: CASSWTSGTDTQYF.

There are a few counts of this clone. The gene calls are TRBV7-8 and TRBJ2-1; 16 nucleotides match TRBD2. The CDR3 runs 18 residues. Germline V CDR1 and CDR2: SGHVS, FQNEAQ. V trimming: 6 bases; J trimming: 9 bases; junction bases outside the gene matches: 14. As DNA, the CDR3 is TGTGCCAGCAGACCGGGACTAGCGGGGGGGCCTAATTTCCCTGAGCAGTTCTTC. Residues: CASRPGLAGGPNFPEQFF.

This chain joins TRBV19 and TRBJ2-1, with a weak D call TRBD1 (5 bases). Germline CDR1 is LNHDA and CDR2 is SQIVND (reference sequence). The V end was cut by 6 bases, the J end by 0 bases, with 18 bases between. The CDR3 runs 17 residues. CDR3 DNA sequence: TGTGCCAGTAGACTCTGGTCGGACACGAGCTCCTACAATGAGCAGTTCTTC. This encodes CASRLWSDTSSYNEQFF. The complete variable domain, with remaining parts taken from reference TRBV19 and TRBJ2-1, reads DGGITQSPKYLFRKEGQNVTLSCEQNLNHDAMYWYRQDPGQGLRLIYYSQIVNDFQKGDIAEGYSVSREKKESFPLTVTSAQKNPTAFYLCASRLWSDTSSYNEQFFGPGTRLTVL.

The chain couples TRBV7-3 to TRBJ2-5, with D maybe TRBD2 (5 bases). The ends were cut back, 5 bases at V and 5 bases at J, with 15 bases in the middle. The CDR3 length is 14 residues. Germline assignment: CDR1 SGHTA and CDR2 FQGTGA. CDR3 DNA sequence: TGTGCCAGCAGCCGAGGTCAACGAGGGGAGACCCAGTACTTC. It yields the protein CASSRGQRGETQYF.

V usage is TRBV29-1 and J usage is TRBJ2-5; 9 bases are shared with TRBD1. The CDR3 is 14 amino acids. V was clipped by 4 bases and J by 4 bases; unmatched bases: 7. Germline V gene sequence: CDR1 SQVTM, CDR2 ANQGSEA. The CDR3 spells CSVVQGARRETQYF. In DNA, the CDR3 is TGCAGCGTTGTACAGGGGGCTCGGCGAGAGACCCAGTACTTC.

In this sample, this clone turned up a few times. V is TRBV5-1 and J is TRBJ1-2, with a weak D call TRBD1 (5 bases). V lost 4 bases and J 0 bases, leaving 22 bases between the germline ends. CDR3 length equals 18 residues. CDR1 is SGHRS and CDR2 is YFSETQ in the germline V gene. The CDR3 loop reads CASSPVPRDSHANYGYTF. The CDR3 region has the DNA TGCGCCAGCAGCCCGGTCCCTAGAGACAGCCACGCTAACTATGGCTACACCTTC.

This chain uses TRBV25-1 with TRBJ1-4; 7 bases are shared with TRBD1. The germline CDR1 and CDR2 sequences are MGHDK and SYGVNS. V shed 3 bases and J 0 bases; nucleotides not matched to a gene: 4. This CDR3 contains 16 residues. The CDR3 nucleotides are TGTGCCAGCAGTGATAGTACAGGGGCAACTAATGAAAAACTGTTTTTT. It is translated as CASSDSTGATNEKLFF.

The rearrangement uses TRBV5-1 and TRBJ2-7; D call uncertain. CDR1 is SGHRS and CDR2 is YFSETQ in the germline V gene. V gave up 0 bases and J gave up 4 bases, with 11 bases separating them. The CDR3 runs to 14 residues. The CDR3 is CASSLGFGEYEQYF. The CDR3 DNA follows: TGCGCCAGCAGCTTGGGTTTCGGAGAATACGAGCAGTACTTC.

In this sample, this clone turned up a few times. The rearrangement uses TRBV7-9 and TRBJ2-7; perhaps TRBD2 as D (6 bases). CDR1 is SEHNR and CDR2 is FQNEAQ in the germline V gene (reference sequence). The V end lost 5 bases, the J end lost 3 bases, and 14 bases lay between the germline ends. This CDR3 comprises 14 residues. CDR3 in amino acids: CASSPLGLDYEQYF. The DNA of the CDR3 is TGTGCCAGCAGCCCTCTGGGACTGGACTACGAGCAGTACTTC.

In its sample, this clone was seen a few times. The chain employs TRBV7-2 and TRBJ2-2; 10 nucleotides line up with TRBD2. CDR3 size: 18 residues. Per germline, CDR1 SGHTA and CDR2 FQGNSA. Trimming took 2 bases from V and 1 from J; bases not matched to a gene: 7. The CDR3 sequence: CASSLIQLAGGNTGELFF. The CDR3 region has the DNA TGTGCCAGCAGCTTAATACAGTTAGCGGGGGGGAACACCGGGGAGCTGTTTTTT.

This clone has only a few counts. This chain connects TRBV6-5 to TRBJ2-7; D perhaps matches TRBD1 (5 bases). The CDR3 runs 13 residues. Trimming left V 6 bases short and J 2 bases short, with 11 bases between. The germline CDR1 and CDR2 sequences are MNHEY and SVGAGI. The CDR3: CASRRQSTYEQYF. The CDR3 DNA reads TGTGCCAGCAGGAGACAGAGTACCTACGAGCAGTACTTC.

This clone was seen only a few times. The V and J genes are TRBV29-1 and TRBJ1-2; perhaps TRBD1 as D (6 bases). Germline V gives CDR1 SQVTM, CDR2 ANQGSEA. This CDR3 is 12 amino acids long. V was shortened by 6 bases and J by 8 bases, with 16 bases between the two germline ends. In nucleotides, the CDR3 is TGCAGCGTCGGTAGTCGACAGGAGGGCTACACCTTC. This gives the protein CSVGSRQEGYTF.

This clone was counted a few times. This chain connects TRBV27 to TRBJ2-7, with 8 bases lining up with TRBD1. The CDR3 sequence is 14 residues long. Germline V gene lookup returns CDR1 MNHEY and CDR2 SMNVEV (reference sequence). J gave up 7 bases and V 7 bases, and 12 bases lay outside the gene matches. CDR3 protein: CASKRDRGHREQYF. CDR3 DNA: TGTGCCAGCAAGCGTGACAGGGGTCACCGGGAGCAGTACTTC.

The sample holds a few counts of this clone. This sequence joins TRBV7-2 and TRBJ2-1; TRBD2 matches 14 bases. CDR3 size: 18 residues. J gave up 10 bases and V 1 base, and 12 bases lay outside the gene matches. Germline-derived CDR1 and CDR2 are SGHTA and FQGNSA. CDR3 residues: CASSLVPTSGRAWGEQFF. The CDR3 DNA reads as TGTGCCAGCAGCTTAGTACCGACTAGCGGGAGGGCCTGGGGCGAGCAGTTCTTC.

The chain carries TRBV6-5 and TRBJ2-7; D perhaps matches TRBD2 (5 bases). From germline, CDR1 is MNHEY and CDR2 SVGAGI. Deletions cut 6 bases from V and 6 bases from J, with 12 bases between. The CDR3 has 12 residues. CDR3 DNA sequence: TGTGCCAGCAGGACCCTTGAGGGCGAGCAGTACTTC. This translates into CASRTLEGEQYF.

The CDR3 region is CASSPGTPTDTQYF. The CDR3 DNA sequence: TGTGCCAGTAGTCCAGGGACTCCTACAGATACGCAGTATTTT. This sequence joins TRBV19 and TRBJ2-3, with D possibly TRBD2 on 6 matching bases. From germline, CDR1 is LNHDA and CDR2 SQIVND (reference sequence). Trimming took off 5 bases at V and 3 bases at J, with 12 bases between the two ends. The CDR3 covers 14 residues.

This chain uses TRBV9 with TRBJ2-2; 7 nucleotides agree with TRBD2. This CDR3 spans 16 amino acids. Germline V gives CDR1 SGDLS, CDR2 YYNGEE. J lost 2 bases, V lost 3 bases, and 7 bases had no gene match. The CDR3 nucleotides read TGTGCCAGCAGCGACCGTAGCGGGCTAAACACCGGGGAGCTGTTTTTT. It codes for CASSDRSGLNTGELFF.